What follows are 24 T cell receptor beta chains derived from one specimen sequenced in a study of blood T cell repertoires in COVID-19. Libraries were prepared by immunoSEQ multiplex PCR; TCRdb keeps only in-frame clonotypes and omits some of them. The top ten hold approximately 6.5% of the sample, which has about 300,000 clones, 80% to 90% seen once. The sample was peripheral blood. The receptors derive from a man aged 18 to 35 who had recovered from COVID-19.

The chain recombines TRBV7-2 with TRBJ1-2; 8 nucleotides match TRBD1. V dropped 2 bases and J dropped 4; count of bases not matched to a gene: 9. Germline CDR1 and CDR2: SGHTA and FQGNSA. The CDR3 sequence is 16 residues long. The CDR3 protein is CASSLPPGQELYGYTF. In nucleotides, the CDR3 is TGTGCCAGCAGCTTACCGCCGGGACAGGAGCTCTATGGCTACACCTTC.

The chain joins TRBV7-2 to TRBJ2-1; 7 bases line up with TRBD2. Looked up from germline, CDR1 is SGHTA and CDR2 is FQGNSA. V shed 3 bases and J 6 bases; nucleotides not matched to a gene: 11. The CDR3 runs to 16 residues. CDR3 amino acids: CASSLGWDYGLNEQFF. The CDR3 bases are TGTGCCAGCAGCTTGGGTTGGGACTACGGGCTCAATGAGCAGTTCTTC.

Of note for this clone: This sample also contains other DNA sequences that code for the same CDR3. The gene calls are TRBV5-1 and TRBJ2-5; 9 nucleotides align to TRBD1. V shed 4 bases and J 2 bases; nucleotides not matched to a gene: 3. CDR3 length: 14 residues. CDR1 and CDR2 (germline): SGHRS, YFSETQ. CDR3 sequence: CASSPGTGQETQYF. CDR3 coding DNA: TGCGCCAGCAGCCCCGGGACAGGGCAAGAGACCCAGTACTTC.

The V gene is TRBV7-3, the J gene TRBJ1-2, with 9 bases fitting TRBD1. CDR1 and CDR2 from the germline V gene are SGHTA and FQGTGA. V was clipped by 6 bases and J by 8 bases; unmatched bases: 7. The CDR3 runs 13 residues. The CDR3 nucleotides are TGTGCCAGCAGTCCGAAGACAGGGGGAGGCTACACCTTC. This encodes CASSPKTGGGYTF.

The chain combines TRBV12-3 or TRBV12-4 with TRBJ1-1; 9 bases align to TRBD1. This CDR3 spans 12 amino acids. The V gene end was trimmed by 6 bases and the J gene end by 10 bases; junction bases not matched to a gene: 6. The CDR3 sequence: CASRTTGGVAFF. In nucleotides, the CDR3 is TGTGCCAGCAGAACTACAGGGGGCGTAGCTTTCTTT.

This clone was seen only once. V and J are TRBV20-1 and TRBJ1-5; D unresolved. The V gene lost 3 bases and the J gene lost 0 bases, with 18 bases spanning the gap. Germline CDR1 DFQATT, CDR2 SNEGSKA (reference sequence). CDR3 size: 17 residues. CDR3 in amino acids: CSASAAVRVNSNQPQHF. Here the CDR3 DNA reads TGCAGTGCTAGTGCTGCGGTTCGGGTGAATAGCAATCAGCCCCAGCATTTT.

CDR3 coding DNA: TGTGCCATCAGTGGAAACATGGGGGCGGCCTACGAGCAGTACTTC. Amino acids: CAISGNMGAAYEQYF. The genes are TRBV10-3 and TRBJ2-7, with D possibly being TRBD1 (6 bases). CDR3 length: 15 residues. Trimming stripped 4 bases from V and 2 bases from J, with 15 bases between. Germline V lookup: CDR1 ENHRY, CDR2 SYGVKD.

V is TRBV6-5 and J is TRBJ2-1, with TRBD1 matching over 10 bases. Germline V CDR1 and CDR2: MNHEY, SVGAGI. The ends lost 2 bases at V and 6 bases at J; junction bases unmatched: 7. There are 16 residues in the CDR3. Here the CDR3 reads CASSYGGQGILNEQFF. CDR3 DNA: TGTGCCAGCAGTTACGGGGGACAGGGGATACTCAATGAGCAGTTCTTC.

The rearrangement uses TRBV6-2 or TRBV6-3 and TRBJ2-5; 8 nucleotides line up with TRBD2. The ends lost 4 bases at V and 5 bases at J; junction bases unmatched: 3. This CDR3 comprises 13 residues. Germline values: CDR1 MNHEY, CDR2 SVGEGT. The CDR3 nucleotides read TGTGCCAGCAGTTCGGGAGGGTGGGAGACCCAGTACTTC. Its protein is CASSSGGWETQYF.

The genes are TRBV7-9 and TRBJ2-7, with 9 bases aligning to TRBD1. With V trimmed by 1 base and J by 3 bases, 10 bases remained unmatched. This CDR3 has 17 amino acids. Germline CDR1 and CDR2: SEHNR and FQNEAQ (reference sequence). The CDR3 bases are TGTGCCAGCAGCTTAGGTTTTGGGGACAGGGCGGTCTACGAGCAGTACTTC. This codes for CASSLGFGDRAVYEQYF.

V is TRBV19 and J is TRBJ2-1; 13 nucleotides match TRBD2. Germline V lookup: CDR1 LNHDA, CDR2 SQIVND (reference sequence). This CDR3 spans 16 amino acids. V shed 5 bases and J 8 bases; nucleotides not matched to a gene: 9. The CDR3 DNA reads TGTGCCAGTAGTTCTCGGACTAGCGGGAGCGTGGATGAGCAGTTCTTC. Its protein product is CASSSRTSGSVDEQFF. The entire variable domain, with the rest obtained from reference TRBV19 and TRBJ2-1, is as follows: DGGITQSPKYLFRKEGQNVTLSCEQNLNHDAMYWYRQDPGQGLRLIYYSQIVNDFQKGDIAEGYSVSREKKESFPLTVTSAQKNPTAFYLCASSSRTSGSVDEQFFGPGTRLTVL.

This chain joins TRBV5-1 and TRBJ1-1; D remains unclear. The CDR3 is 15 residues long. In germline, CDR1 is SGHRS, CDR2 YFSETQ. V gave up 0 bases and J gave up 4 bases, with 13 bases separating them. The CDR3 DNA sequence: TGCGCCAGCAGCTTGGGCGAGGGAAGGGTCACTGAAGCTTTCTTT. As protein: CASSLGEGRVTEAFF.

The chain joins TRBV6-2 or TRBV6-3 to TRBJ1-1; D gene ambiguous. The germline V and J ends were trimmed by 0 bases and 1 base, with 9 bases remaining between them. This CDR3 is 15 amino acids long. Germline V gives CDR1 MNHEY, CDR2 SVGEGT. The CDR3 region has the DNA TGTGCCAGCAGTTACTCGTACGTCGGGAACACTGAAGCTTTCTTT. Translating gives CASSYSYVGNTEAFF.

The CDR3 loop reads CASSSQKGVYYGYTF. CDR3 coding DNA: TGTGCCAGCAGCTCTCAAAAGGGAGTATACTATGGCTACACCTTC. V is TRBV9 and J is TRBJ1-2; D unresolved. Between the trimmed V and J ends, which lost 4 bases and 3 bases, there was a span of 16 bases. This CDR3 is built from 15 residues. Germline CDR1 SGDLS, CDR2 YYNGEE.

The chain couples TRBV14 to TRBJ1-2; 7 bases agree with TRBD1. The CDR3 totals 15 residues. Trimming took 4 bases from V and 2 from J; bases not matched to a gene: 7. From germline, CDR1 is SGHDN and CDR2 FVKESK. In DNA form, the CDR3 reads TGTGCCAGCAGCCCAACGGCAGGGGGGAACTATGGCTACACCTTC. Its protein is CASSPTAGGNYGYTF.

CDR3 bases: TGTGCCAGCAGCGTCGGGAGTACCTACGAGCAGTACTTC. Its translation: CASSVGSTYEQYF. This chain connects TRBV7-9 to TRBJ2-7; weak D call: TRBD2 (6 bases). V dropped 5 bases and J dropped 2 bases, with 10 bases sitting between them. Germline assignment: CDR1 SEHNR and CDR2 FQNEAQ (reference sequence). The length of the CDR3 is 13 residues.

The rearrangement uses TRBV11-2 and TRBJ1-6; unclear D gene. The ends were cut back, 4 bases at V and 8 bases at J, with 9 bases in the middle. Germline V lookup: CDR1 SGHAT, CDR2 FQNNGV. There are 13 residues in the CDR3. The CDR3 DNA reads TGTGCCAGCAGCTCGCAGGTAGATTCACCCCTCCACTTT. Its translation: CASSSQVDSPLHF.

The chain carries TRBV4-3 and TRBJ1-1, with TRBD1 as a possible D gene (6 bases). The germline V gene encodes CDR1 LGHNA and CDR2 YSLEER. This CDR3 has 16 amino acids. Trimming removed 2 bases from V and 3 bases from J, with 16 bases in between. The CDR3, as DNA: TGCGCCAGCAGCCAACATACAGGGTACGGGGACACTGAAGCTTTCTTT. Its translation: CASSQHTGYGDTEAFF.

The genes are TRBV5-1 and TRBJ2-2; the D gene is possibly TRBD2 (6 bases). V lost 0 bases and J 0 bases, leaving 9 bases between the germline ends. Germline CDR1 is SGHRS and CDR2 is YFSETQ. The CDR3 is made up of 16 amino acids. This CDR3 reads CASSLGWGANTGELFF. As DNA, the CDR3 is TGCGCCAGCAGCTTGGGTTGGGGGGCGAACACCGGGGAGCTGTTTTTT.

The rearrangement joins TRBV19 to TRBJ2-1; 7 bases line up with TRBD1. With V trimmed by 3 bases and J by 5 bases, 4 bases remained unmatched. The CDR3 covers 14 residues. Germline V lookup: CDR1 LNHDA, CDR2 SQIVND (reference sequence). CDR3 loop: CASSIRQGHNEQFF. The CDR3 DNA is TGTGCCAGTAGTATTCGACAGGGACACAATGAGCAGTTCTTC.

This clone was observed a single time. The chain couples TRBV6-5 to TRBJ1-5; tentatively, D is TRBD1 (5 bases). This CDR3 spans 15 amino acids. With 6 bases removed from V and 0 bases from J, the gap between germline ends came to 12 bases. From germline, CDR1 is MNHEY and CDR2 SVGAGI. The CDR3 coding sequence is TGTGCCAGCAGAGGGGTCGATGATAGCAATCAGCCCCAGCATTTT. The encoded protein is CASRGVDDSNQPQHF.

V gene TRBV7-9 combines with J gene TRBJ1-1, with TRBD1 as a possible D gene (6 bases). Germline-derived CDR1 and CDR2 are SEHNR and FQNEAQ (reference sequence). Trimming took 1 base from V and 2 from J, leaving 11 bases between them. The CDR3 has 15 amino acids. CDR3 DNA: TGTGCCAGCAGCTTAGACCCAGGGGTTAACACTGAAGCTTTCTTT. Translation gives CASSLDPGVNTEAFF.

J is TRBJ2-2 and V is TRBV5-7; the match to TRBD1 covers 11 bases. TRBV5-7 is given ORF status, its function remaining uncertain. The length of the CDR3 is 16 residues. V trimming: 3 bases; J trimming: 6 bases; junction bases outside the gene matches: 7. The CDR3 DNA is TGTGCCAGCAGCTGCTCCCGGGACAGGGGGGCCGGGGAGCTGTTTTTT. It specifies CASSCSRDRGAGELFF.

The gene calls are TRBV3-1 (or the pseudogene TRBV3-2) and TRBJ2-3, with 11 positions matching TRBD2. Per germline, CDR1 LGHDT and CDR2 YNNKEL (reference sequence). The CDR3 spans 16 residues. V was clipped by 4 bases and J by 1 base; unmatched bases: 4. Here the CDR3 reads CASSLGLAGRTDTQYF. DNA of the CDR3: TGTGCCAGCAGCCTCGGACTAGCGGGTCGCACAGATACGCAGTATTTT.